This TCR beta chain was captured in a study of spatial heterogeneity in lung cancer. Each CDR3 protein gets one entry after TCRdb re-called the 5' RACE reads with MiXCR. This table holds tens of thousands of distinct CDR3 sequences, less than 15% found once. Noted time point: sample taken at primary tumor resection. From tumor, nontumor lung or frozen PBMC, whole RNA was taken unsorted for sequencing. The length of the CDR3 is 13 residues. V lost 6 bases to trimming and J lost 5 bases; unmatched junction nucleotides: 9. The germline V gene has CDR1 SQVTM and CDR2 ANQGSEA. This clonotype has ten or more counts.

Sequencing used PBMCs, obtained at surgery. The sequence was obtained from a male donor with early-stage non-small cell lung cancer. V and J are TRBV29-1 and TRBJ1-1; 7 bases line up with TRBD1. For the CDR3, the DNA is TGCAGCGTGCGACAGGGCGAGGGGACTGAAGCTTTCTTT. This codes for CSVRQGEGTEAFF.